A single T cell receptor beta chain is shown here with its context. Its matching antigen is unknown. The CDR3 sequence is 16 residues long. The V gene's germline CDR1 is KGHSH and CDR2 LQKENI. The trim removed 3 bases at V and 1 base at J, leaving 7 bases unmatched. The source of the sample is a study of cytomegalovirus exposure and HLA in healthy donors. Generated by immunoSEQ multiplex PCR, the TCRdb table keeps only in-frame clones and is missing some. The sample shows under 200,000 clones, around 84% of them seen only once. Broader study findings: It was found in a later analysis that first-cohort TCR clusters tended to co-occur in the 100 to 150 validation repertoires. According to the study, roughly 160 TCR beta chains were cytomegalovirus-associated.

The chain recombines TRBV18 with TRBJ2-7; 9 nucleotides line up with TRBD2. Source material: PBMCs. This receptor was obtained from a man younger than 35 in good health and CMV-seropositive. CDR3 in amino acids: CASSPSGLASSYEQYF. CDR3 nucleotides: TGTGCCAGCTCACCCTCCGGACTAGCGTCGTCCTACGAGCAGTACTTC.